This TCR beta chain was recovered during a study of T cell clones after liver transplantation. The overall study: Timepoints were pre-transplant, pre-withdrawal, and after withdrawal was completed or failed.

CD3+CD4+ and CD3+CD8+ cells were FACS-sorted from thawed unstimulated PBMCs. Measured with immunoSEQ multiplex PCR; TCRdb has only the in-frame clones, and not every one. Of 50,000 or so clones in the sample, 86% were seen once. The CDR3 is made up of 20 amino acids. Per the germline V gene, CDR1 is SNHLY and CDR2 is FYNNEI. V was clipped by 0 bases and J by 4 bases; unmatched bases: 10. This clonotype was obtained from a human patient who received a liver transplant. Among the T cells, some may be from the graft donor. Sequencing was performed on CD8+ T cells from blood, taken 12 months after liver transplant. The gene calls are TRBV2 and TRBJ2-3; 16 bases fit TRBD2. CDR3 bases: TGTGCCAGCAGTGAAGCGCCGGGACTAGCGGGAGGGCTAGTGTCAGATACGCAGTATTTT. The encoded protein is CASSEAPGLAGGLVSDTQYF.